This T cell receptor (beta chain) was retrieved from a study of blood T cells in healthy people across ages. Study-wide background: The capture of about one barcoded beta molecule per two T cells was achieved by template switching.

The CDR3 is 15 residues long. With 4 bases clipped from V and 5 bases from J, the junction kept 10 bases outside the gene matches. Germline assignment: CDR1 SEHNR and CDR2 FQNEAQ (reference sequence). A second PCR of 7 to 11 cycles used a sample-barcoded 5' primer and a J-beta primer mix. Unique molecular identifiers of 12 random nucleotides labeled each cDNA. TCRdb reanalysed the 5' RACE reads using MiXCR and keeps one entry per CDR3 protein. The data show 350,000 to 450,000 distinct CDR3 sequences, more than 45% seen once. This clonotype was detected a few times. Each sample yielded at least 6 million isolated PBMCs.

The chain links TRBV7-9 to TRBJ2-5, with 7 bases aligning to TRBD1. The sequencing input was blood. This TCR was sampled from a man aged 55 to 70 in good health. The CDR3 reads CASSSRGSRGETQYF. The CDR3 DNA sequence: TGTGCCAGCAGCTCCAGGGGGTCCAGAGGGGAGACCCAGTACTTC.